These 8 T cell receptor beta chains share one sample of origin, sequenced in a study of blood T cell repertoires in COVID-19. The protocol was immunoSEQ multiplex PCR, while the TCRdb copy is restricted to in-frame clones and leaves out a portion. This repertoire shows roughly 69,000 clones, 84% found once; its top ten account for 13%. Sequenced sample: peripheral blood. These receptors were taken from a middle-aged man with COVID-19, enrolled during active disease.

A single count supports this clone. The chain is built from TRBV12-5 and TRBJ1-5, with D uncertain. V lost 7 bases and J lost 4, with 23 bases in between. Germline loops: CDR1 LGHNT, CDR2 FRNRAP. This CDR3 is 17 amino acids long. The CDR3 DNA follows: TGTGCTAGTGCTGCGGAAGAGGGAAGAGGTGGGAATCAGCCCCAGCATTTT. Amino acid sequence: CASAAEEGRGGNQPQHF. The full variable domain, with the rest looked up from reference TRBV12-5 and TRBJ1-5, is DARVTQTPRHKVTEMGQEVTMRCQPILGHNTVFWYRQTMMQGLELLAYFRNRAPLDDSGMPKDRFSAEMPDATLATLKIQPSEPRDSAVYFCASAAEEGRGGNQPQHFGDGTRLSIL.

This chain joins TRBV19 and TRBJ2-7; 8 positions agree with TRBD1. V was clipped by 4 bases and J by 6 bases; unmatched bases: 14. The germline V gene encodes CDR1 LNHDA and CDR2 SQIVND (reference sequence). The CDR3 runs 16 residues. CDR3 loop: CASSTRTETGAGEQYF. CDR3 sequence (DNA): TGTGCCAGTAGTACCCGAACCGAGACAGGGGCTGGCGAGCAGTACTTC.

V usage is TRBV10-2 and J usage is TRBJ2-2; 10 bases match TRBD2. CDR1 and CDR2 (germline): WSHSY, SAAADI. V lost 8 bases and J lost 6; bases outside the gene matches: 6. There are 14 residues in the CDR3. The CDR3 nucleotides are TGCGCCAGCCAGCGAAGCGGGGGGGCCGGGGAGCTGTTTTTT. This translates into CASQRSGGAGELFF.

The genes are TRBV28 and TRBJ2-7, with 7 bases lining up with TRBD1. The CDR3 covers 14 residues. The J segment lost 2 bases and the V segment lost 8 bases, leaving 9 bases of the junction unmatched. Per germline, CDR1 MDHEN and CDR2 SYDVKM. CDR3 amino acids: CASGTRQGAYEQYF. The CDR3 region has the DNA TGTGCCAGCGGAACTCGACAGGGTGCCTACGAGCAGTACTTC.

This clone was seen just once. CDR3 sequence reads: CASSLQVQGGTEAFF. DNA for the CDR3: TGTGCCAGCAGTTTACAGGTCCAGGGTGGCACTGAAGCTTTCTTT. This sequence joins TRBV28 and TRBJ1-1; weak D call: TRBD1 (5 bases). CDR3 length: 15 residues. Germline CDR1 MDHEN, CDR2 SYDVKM. V lost 2 bases and J 4 bases, leaving 14 bases between the germline ends. The entire variable domain, with the rest obtained from reference TRBV28 and TRBJ1-1, is as follows: DVKVTQSSRYLVKRTGEKVFLECVQDMDHENMFWYRQDPGLGLRLIYFSYDVKMKEKGDIPEGYSVSREKKERFSLILESASTNQTSMYLCASSLQVQGGTEAFFGQGTRLTVV.

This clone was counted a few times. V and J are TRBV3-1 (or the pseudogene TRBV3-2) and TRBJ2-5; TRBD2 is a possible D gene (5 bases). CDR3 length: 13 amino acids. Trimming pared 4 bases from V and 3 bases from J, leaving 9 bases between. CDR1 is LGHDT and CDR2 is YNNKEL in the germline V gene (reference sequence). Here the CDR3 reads CASSLTGKETQYF. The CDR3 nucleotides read TGTGCCAGCAGCCTCACGGGAAAAGAGACCCAGTACTTC.

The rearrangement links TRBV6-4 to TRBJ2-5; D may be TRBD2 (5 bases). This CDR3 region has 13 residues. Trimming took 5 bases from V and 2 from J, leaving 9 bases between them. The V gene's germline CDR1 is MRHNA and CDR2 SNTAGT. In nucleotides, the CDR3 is TGTGCCAGCAGTCGCCCGGGACAAGAGACCCAGTACTTC. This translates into CASSRPGQETQYF.

CDR3 in DNA: TGTGCCAGTAGGATACAGGGGGCGCCATCACCCCTCCACTTT. Translated: CASRIQGAPSPLHF. The chain combines TRBV19 with TRBJ1-6; 9 bases are shared with TRBD1. The V and J ends lost 6 bases and 10 bases, in that order; junction bases with no gene match: 7. CDR3 length equals 14 residues. Germline CDR1 reads LNHDA; CDR2 reads SQIVND (reference sequence).